The clone carrying this T cell receptor (beta chain) was seen only a few times. Time point given: persistent/refractory GD, antithyroid drugs over 5 years with positive TRAb. The authors made the TCR library using RNA they extracted from PBMCs. EDTA tubes held roughly 8.1 milliliters of peripheral blood from each patient. Construction of TCR beta libraries relied on iRepertoire HTBI primers and on Arm-PCR targeting CDR3 regions. TCRdb reprocessed the multiplex PCR reads with MiXCR, giving one entry per CDR3 protein. The sample has 400,000 or so distinct CDR3 sequences, roughly 20% seen once. The CDR3 covers 15 residues. Germline CDR1 SQVTM, CDR2 ANQGSEA. V dropped 7 bases and J dropped 5 bases, with 23 bases sitting between them. The sample belongs to a study of regulatory T cells in long-lasting Graves disease.

This TCR derives from a female donor with Graves disease. The rearrangement links TRBV29-1 to TRBJ1-1; no clear D gene. Material: peripheral blood mononuclear cells (PBMCs), obtained when the disease was refractory, from a patient treated with antithyroid drugs. CDR3 sequence: CSAPGRVPPRTEAFF. The CDR3 DNA reads TGCAGCGCCCCCGGACGGGTCCCTCCGAGGACTGAAGCTTTCTTT.